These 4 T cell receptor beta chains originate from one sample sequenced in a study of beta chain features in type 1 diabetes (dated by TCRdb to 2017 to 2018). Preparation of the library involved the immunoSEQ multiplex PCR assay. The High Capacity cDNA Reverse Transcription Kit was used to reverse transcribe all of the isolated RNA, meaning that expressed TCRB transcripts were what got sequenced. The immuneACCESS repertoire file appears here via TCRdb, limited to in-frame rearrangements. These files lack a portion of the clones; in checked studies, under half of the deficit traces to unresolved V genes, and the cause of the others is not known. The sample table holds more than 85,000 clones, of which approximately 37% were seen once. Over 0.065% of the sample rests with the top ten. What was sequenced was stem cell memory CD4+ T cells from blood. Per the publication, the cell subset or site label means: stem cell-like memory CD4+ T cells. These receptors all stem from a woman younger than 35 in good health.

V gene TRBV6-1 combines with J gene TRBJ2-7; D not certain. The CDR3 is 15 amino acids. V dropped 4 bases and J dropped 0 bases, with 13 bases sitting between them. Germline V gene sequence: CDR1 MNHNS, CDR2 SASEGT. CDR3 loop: CASSVSAWSSYEQYF. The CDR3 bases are TGTGCCAGCAGTGTATCGGCTTGGAGCTCCTACGAGCAGTACTTC.

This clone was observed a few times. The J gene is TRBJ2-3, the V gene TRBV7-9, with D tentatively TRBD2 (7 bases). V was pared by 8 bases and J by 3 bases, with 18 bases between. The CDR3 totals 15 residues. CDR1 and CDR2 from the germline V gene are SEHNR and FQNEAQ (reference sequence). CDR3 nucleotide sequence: TGTGCCAGCCCCTCGGGGGGCCGAAATACAGATACGCAGTATTTT. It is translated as CASPSGGRNTDTQYF.

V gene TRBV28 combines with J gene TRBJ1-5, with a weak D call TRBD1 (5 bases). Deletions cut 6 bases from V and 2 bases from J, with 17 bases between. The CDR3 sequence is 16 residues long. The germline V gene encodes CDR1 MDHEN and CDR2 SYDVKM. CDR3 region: CASRQMGQGGNQPQHF. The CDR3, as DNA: TGTGCCAGCAGGCAAATGGGGCAGGGTGGCAATCAGCCCCAGCATTTT.

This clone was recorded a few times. The CDR3: CASSLTSGRWNEQYF. The CDR3 coding sequence is TGTGCCAGCAGCTTAACTAGCGGGAGATGGAACGAGCAGTACTTC. The chain carries TRBV11-2 and TRBJ2-7; 11 positions match TRBD2. CDR1 is SGHAT and CDR2 is FQNNGV in the germline V gene. Trimming removed 2 bases from V and 5 bases from J; junction bases left unmatched: 5. CDR3 size: 15 residues.